This is a list of T cell receptor beta chains from one sample in a study of cytomegalovirus exposure and HLA in healthy donors. The method was immunoSEQ multiplex PCR; TCRdb's version includes in-frame clones alone and lacks a portion of them. The sample includes roughly 110,000 clones, roughly four fifths of them seen just once. Sequencing used PBMCs. These receptors all come from a woman between 50 and 59 years old in good health and CMV-seropositive. CDR3s include the opening cysteine and the closing phenylalanine or tryptophan. The D gene is left open where the match is weak. Only part of the rows carry a size: once, few, many, or a class if the clone is expanded.

clone size: -
D gene: TRBD1
J gene: TRBJ1-6
V gene: TRBV18
CDR3 protein: CASSPFDRVNNSPLHF
CDR3 DNA: TGTGCCAGCTCACCGTTCGACAGGGTCAATAATTCACCCCTCCACTTT

clone size: -
D gene: -
J gene: TRBJ2-3
V gene: TRBV29-1
CDR3 protein: CSVEEGKGGLTDTQYF
CDR3 DNA: TGCAGCGTTGAAGAGGGAAAGGGAGGATTGACAGATACGCAGTATTTT

clone size: -
D gene: TRBD1
J gene: TRBJ1-3
V gene: TRBV2
CDR3 protein: CASSRQGTGNTIYF
CDR3 DNA: TGTGCCAGCAGCAGACAGGGGACTGGAAACACCATATATTTT

clone size: -
D gene: -
J gene: TRBJ2-2
V gene: TRBV6-5
CDR3 protein: CASGPPGELFF
CDR3 DNA: TGTGCCAGCGGCCCTCCCGGGGAGCTGTTTTTT

clone size: -
D gene: TRBD2
J gene: TRBJ2-5
V gene: TRBV12-5
CDR3 protein: CASGSDWEGKETQYF
CDR3 DNA: TGTGCTAGTGGCTCCGACTGGGAGGGAAAAGAGACCCAGTACTTC

clone size: -
D gene: -
J gene: TRBJ2-3
V gene: TRBV7-3
CDR3 protein: CASSLQRTSTDTQYF
CDR3 DNA: TGTGCCAGCAGCTTACAACGCACTAGCACAGATACGCAGTATTTT

clone size: -
D gene: TRBD1
J gene: TRBJ1-1
V gene: TRBV7-2
CDR3 protein: CASSFDRGYTEAFF
CDR3 DNA: TGTGCCAGCAGCTTTGACAGGGGATACACTGAAGCTTTCTTT

clone size: -
D gene: TRBD1
J gene: TRBJ2-5
V gene: TRBV10-3
CDR3 protein: CAISEPQGQTQETQYF
CDR3 DNA: TGTGCCATCAGTGAGCCTCAGGGACAGACCCAAGAGACCCAGTACTTC

clone size: -
D gene: -
J gene: TRBJ1-1
V gene: TRBV30
CDR3 protein: CAWSPGDMNTEAFF
CDR3 DNA: TGTGCCTGGAGTCCCGGCGACATGAACACTGAAGCTTTCTTT

clone size: -
D gene: -
J gene: TRBJ2-3
V gene: TRBV28
CDR3 protein: CASSQWDTQYF
CDR3 DNA: TGTGCCAGCAGTCAGTGGGATACGCAGTATTTT

clone size: -
D gene: TRBD2
J gene: TRBJ2-3
V gene: TRBV5-1
CDR3 protein: CASTQKGQAPSGAQYF
CDR3 DNA: TGCGCCAGCACCCAGAAAGGCCAAGCACCCAGCGGGGCGCAGTATTTT

clone size: -
D gene: -
J gene: TRBJ1-2
V gene: TRBV5-4
CDR3 protein: CASSLWAAVNGGYTF
CDR3 DNA: TGTGCCAGCAGCTTGTGGGCCGCCGTTAATGGTGGCTACACCTTC

clone size: -
D gene: -
J gene: TRBJ2-7
V gene: TRBV28
CDR3 protein: CASTKAGTPYEQYF
CDR3 DNA: TGTGCCAGCACCAAGGCAGGAACCCCCTACGAGCAGTACTTC

clone size: -
D gene: TRBD1
J gene: TRBJ1-4
V gene: TRBV2
CDR3 protein: CASNGQGGNEKLFF
CDR3 DNA: TGTGCCAGCAATGGACAGGGGGGTAATGAAAAACTGTTTTTT

clone size: -
D gene: TRBD1
J gene: TRBJ2-7
V gene: TRBV27
CDR3 protein: CASRSRTGSYEQYF
CDR3 DNA: TGTGCCAGCAGGTCCCGGACAGGGAGCTACGAGCAGTACTTC

clone size: -
D gene: TRBD1
J gene: TRBJ2-6
V gene: TRBV11-2
CDR3 protein: CASSLTSPGQGSGANVLTF
CDR3 DNA: TGTGCCAGCAGCCTGACTTCACCGGGACAGGGGTCTGGGGCCAACGTCCTGACTTTC

clone size: few
D gene: -
J gene: TRBJ2-3
V gene: TRBV19
CDR3 protein: CASTDGWSASTDTQYF
CDR3 DNA: TGTGCCAGTACCGACGGTTGGAGTGCTAGCACAGATACGCAGTATTTT

clone size: -
D gene: -
J gene: TRBJ1-4
V gene: TRBV7-9
CDR3 protein: CSSSPPRWGSTNEKLFF
CDR3 DNA: TGTTCCAGCAGCCCCCCGCGTTGGGGCTCAACTAATGAAAAACTGTTTTTT

clone size: -
D gene: -
J gene: TRBJ2-3
V gene: TRBV19
CDR3 protein: CASRRDSTDTQYF
CDR3 DNA: TGTGCCAGTAGGCGGGACAGCACAGATACGCAGTATTTT

clone size: -
D gene: -
J gene: TRBJ2-2
V gene: TRBV28
CDR3 protein: CASSTTWSGVVGPGELFF
CDR3 DNA: TGTGCCAGCAGTACGACATGGTCGGGGGTTGTGGGTCCCGGGGAGCTGTTTTTT

clone size: -
D gene: TRBD1
J gene: TRBJ2-5
V gene: TRBV5-4
CDR3 protein: CASSRDRAQETQYF
CDR3 DNA: TGTGCCAGCAGCCGGGACAGGGCCCAAGAGACCCAGTACTTC

clone size: -
D gene: TRBD1
J gene: TRBJ1-2
V gene: TRBV10-3
CDR3 protein: CAISEFTGGYGYTF
CDR3 DNA: TGTGCCATCAGTGAGTTTACAGGGGGGTATGGCTACACCTTC

clone size: -
D gene: -
J gene: TRBJ1-4
V gene: TRBV19
CDR3 protein: CASSSEATNEKLFF
CDR3 DNA: TGTGCCAGTAGTTCAGAAGCAACTAATGAAAAACTGTTTTTT

clone size: -
D gene: -
J gene: TRBJ1-1
V gene: TRBV4-1
CDR3 protein: CASTEDSLNTEAFF
CDR3 DNA: TGCGCCAGCACAGAGGACAGTCTGAACACTGAAGCTTTCTTT

clone size: -
D gene: -
J gene: TRBJ2-7
V gene: TRBV5-4
CDR3 protein: CASSSPGYNEQYF
CDR3 DNA: TGTGCCAGCAGCTCCCCCGGGTATAACGAGCAGTACTTC

clone size: -
D gene: -
J gene: TRBJ2-1
V gene: TRBV18
CDR3 protein: CASSTSRNEQFF
CDR3 DNA: TGTGCCAGCTCAACGTCCCGGAATGAGCAGTTCTTC

clone size: -
D gene: TRBD1
J gene: TRBJ1-4
V gene: TRBV9
CDR3 protein: CASSPGTATNEKLFF
CDR3 DNA: TGTGCCAGCAGCCCGGGGACAGCAACTAATGAAAAACTGTTTTTT

clone size: once
D gene: TRBD1
J gene: TRBJ2-2
V gene: TRBV5-1
CDR3 protein: CASSLRQGSNTGELFF
CDR3 DNA: TGCGCCAGCAGCTTGAGACAGGGGTCGAACACCGGGGAGCTGTTTTTT

clone size: -
D gene: -
J gene: TRBJ2-5
V gene: TRBV14
CDR3 protein: CASSQGTHQYF
CDR3 DNA: TGTGCCAGCAGCCAAGGGACACACCAGTACTTC

clone size: -
D gene: -
J gene: TRBJ2-1
V gene: TRBV6-4
CDR3 protein: CASSDSYRNEQFF
CDR3 DNA: TGTGCCAGCAGTGACTCATACCGGAATGAGCAGTTCTTC

clone size: -
D gene: TRBD1
J gene: TRBJ2-6
V gene: TRBV27
CDR3 protein: CASSGQGVTGANVLTF
CDR3 DNA: TGTGCCAGCAGTGGACAGGGAGTTACTGGGGCCAACGTCCTGACTTTC

clone size: -
D gene: -
J gene: TRBJ2-2
V gene: TRBV6-1
CDR3 protein: CARTREDGELFF
CDR3 DNA: TGTGCCCGCACCAGGGAGGACGGGGAGCTGTTTTTT

clone size: -
D gene: -
J gene: TRBJ2-3
V gene: TRBV11-2
CDR3 protein: CASSLRTDTQYF
CDR3 DNA: TGTGCCAGCAGCTTACGTACAGATACGCAGTATTTT

clone size: -
D gene: -
J gene: TRBJ2-5
V gene: TRBV5-1
CDR3 protein: CASSLQGSGETQYF
CDR3 DNA: TGCGCCAGCAGCTTACAGGGATCAGGGGAGACCCAGTACTTC

clone size: few
D gene: TRBD1
J gene: TRBJ1-6
V gene: TRBV5-8
CDR3 protein: CASSLPPGGEENSPLHF
CDR3 DNA: TGTGCCAGCAGCTTACCTCCAGGGGGCGAAGAGAATTCACCCCTCCACTTT

clone size: -
D gene: -
J gene: TRBJ2-7
V gene: TRBV18
CDR3 protein: CASSPPNSPYEQYF
CDR3 DNA: TGTGCCAGCTCACCACCGAACAGCCCCTACGAGCAGTACTTC

clone size: -
D gene: TRBD2
J gene: TRBJ2-1
V gene: TRBV5-6
CDR3 protein: CASSPVGLAGGGGNEQFF
CDR3 DNA: TGTGCCAGCAGCCCCGTGGGACTAGCGGGGGGTGGAGGCAATGAGCAGTTCTTC

clone size: -
D gene: TRBD1
J gene: TRBJ2-1
V gene: TRBV11-3
CDR3 protein: CASSPQQGTYNEQFF
CDR3 DNA: TGTGCCAGCAGCCCGCAACAGGGGACCTACAATGAGCAGTTCTTC

clone size: -
D gene: -
J gene: TRBJ1-2
V gene: TRBV7-9
CDR3 protein: CASSPRENYGYTF
CDR3 DNA: TGTGCCAGCAGCCCCCGGGAAAACTATGGCTACACCTTC

clone size: few
D gene: -
J gene: TRBJ1-5
V gene: TRBV19
CDR3 protein: CASSMGQNSNQPQHF
CDR3 DNA: TGTGCCAGTAGTATGGGGCAGAATAGCAATCAGCCCCAGCATTTT

clone size: -
D gene: TRBD1
J gene: TRBJ1-2
V gene: TRBV2
CDR3 protein: CASSERGPSGYTF
CDR3 DNA: TGTGCCAGCAGTGAAAGGGGGCCAAGTGGCTACACCTTC

clone size: few
D gene: TRBD1
J gene: TRBJ1-1
V gene: TRBV9
CDR3 protein: CASSVAPQGAGTEAFF
CDR3 DNA: TGTGCCAGCAGCGTAGCCCCCCAGGGGGCAGGCACTGAAGCTTTCTTT

clone size: few
D gene: -
J gene: TRBJ1-2
V gene: TRBV4-2
CDR3 protein: CASSQQENYGYTF
CDR3 DNA: TGTGCCAGCAGCCAGCAGGAAAACTATGGCTACACCTTC

clone size: once
D gene: -
J gene: TRBJ2-5
V gene: TRBV2
CDR3 protein: CASSSLLETQYF
CDR3 DNA: TGTGCCAGCAGTAGCCTCTTGGAGACCCAGTACTTC

clone size: -
D gene: -
J gene: TRBJ2-7
V gene: TRBV21-1
CDR3 protein: CASILAGGVYEQYF
CDR3 DNA: TGTGCCAGCATCCTAGCGGGGGGAGTCTACGAGCAGTACTTC

clone size: -
D gene: -
J gene: TRBJ2-7
V gene: TRBV5-6
CDR3 protein: CASSFQTYEQYF
CDR3 DNA: TGTGCCAGCAGCTTCCAGACCTACGAGCAGTACTTC

clone size: -
D gene: TRBD1
J gene: TRBJ2-7
V gene: TRBV5-4
CDR3 protein: CASSKDRLASYEQYF
CDR3 DNA: TGTGCCAGCAGCAAGGACAGGCTAGCCTCCTACGAGCAGTACTTC

clone size: -
D gene: -
J gene: TRBJ1-5
V gene: TRBV18
CDR3 protein: CASSPWKRENQPQHF
CDR3 DNA: TGTGCCAGCTCACCATGGAAACGGGAGAATCAGCCCCAGCATTTT

clone size: -
D gene: -
J gene: TRBJ1-5
V gene: TRBV5-6
CDR3 protein: CASSLGGGQTNQPQHF
CDR3 DNA: TGTGCCAGCAGCTTGGGGGGAGGGCAGACCAATCAGCCCCAGCATTTT

clone size: -
D gene: TRBD1
J gene: TRBJ2-7
V gene: TRBV6-5
CDR3 protein: CASSFGTGASYEQYF
CDR3 DNA: TGTGCCAGCAGCTTCGGGACAGGGGCATCCTACGAGCAGTACTTC

clone size: -
D gene: -
J gene: TRBJ1-1
V gene: TRBV7-9
CDR3 protein: CASSLGRGGNTEAFF
CDR3 DNA: TGTGCCAGCAGCTTAGGGAGGGGCGGGAACACTGAAGCTTTCTTT

clone size: -
D gene: TRBD1
J gene: TRBJ2-7
V gene: TRBV7-9
CDR3 protein: CASRPTGGSYEQYF
CDR3 DNA: TGTGCCAGCAGACCCACAGGGGGCTCCTACGAGCAGTACTTC

clone size: -
D gene: TRBD2
J gene: TRBJ2-5
V gene: TRBV4-2
CDR3 protein: CASSQEQIAGSETQYF
CDR3 DNA: TGTGCCAGCAGCCAAGAACAAATAGCGGGGTCAGAGACCCAGTACTTC